This paragraph covers one TCR beta chain sequence. This clonotype was seen repeatedly, ten times or more. Its cognate antigen has yet to be identified. No per-base quality is available; no much larger clone lies one base away. Libraries were built with PCR. The reads were generated on an Illumina HiSeq 2500. TCR libraries were prepared with molecular barcoding, using unique molecular identifiers to normalize TCRbeta repertoire quantification. TCRdb redid the processing of the public reads, applying fastp at Q25 and MiXCR, and retained in-frame beta chains. Entries that share a CDR3 protein sequence are merged under the most common genes and DNA. The sample table contains fewer than 700,000 distinct CDR3 sequences; only one count was recorded for 10% to 15% of them. The ten largest clones add up to about 2.2% of the sample. In the paper's terms, the treatment or condition label means: allogeneic hematopoietic cell transplantation with graft depleted of TCRalphabeta T cells and CD19 B cells. TCRalphabeta/CD19-depleted allogeneic hematopoietic cell grafts were given to the transplant recipients, all of whom were children.

These data originate in a study of T-cell reconstitution after alpha-beta-depleted transplantation in children (dated by TCRdb to the mid-2010s). Looking at the study overall: T-cell immune reconstitution after TCRalphabeta/CD19-depleted allogeneic hematopoietic cell transplantation in children was quantitatively tracked in the study by means of TCR repertoire profiling.

CDR1 and CDR2, looked up from the germline V gene (reference sequence), are DFQATT and SNEGSKA. Trimming leaves V shorter by 3 bases and J shorter by 5 bases, with the junction holding 3 bases beyond the gene matches. The CDR3 covers 13 residues, taking in both the cysteine and the phenylalanine. This entry keeps only the CDR3 DNA: 39 bases, framed from base 1. Beyond this particular receptor, the publication reports: The high TCRbeta diversity at day 60 in some patients was ascribed to recipient T cells and intrathymic progenitors that had survived conditioning. Over subsequent months, a decline in hyperexpanded clone frequencies was noted, and after one year, T-cell counts and TCRbeta diversity were mostly ascribed to newly produced T cells. The apparently early alphabetaT-cell count recovery about two months after transplant was reportedly dependent on only several hundred rapidly expanded clones derived from non-depleted graft cells.

The chain links TRBV20-1 with TRBJ1-1, with 10 bases in between that match TRBD1. The material was PBMCs, mostly from graft donor cells, obtained 360 days after TCRalphabeta/CD19-depleted stem cell transplant. The clonotype originates from a male patient younger than 18 who had a stem cell transplant for acute myeloid leukemia, so the T cells may come from the graft donor. The CDR3 loop reads CSARRDRGTEAFF. The DNA sequence follows: TGCAGTGCTAGGAGGGACAGGGGAACTGAAGCTTTCTTT.